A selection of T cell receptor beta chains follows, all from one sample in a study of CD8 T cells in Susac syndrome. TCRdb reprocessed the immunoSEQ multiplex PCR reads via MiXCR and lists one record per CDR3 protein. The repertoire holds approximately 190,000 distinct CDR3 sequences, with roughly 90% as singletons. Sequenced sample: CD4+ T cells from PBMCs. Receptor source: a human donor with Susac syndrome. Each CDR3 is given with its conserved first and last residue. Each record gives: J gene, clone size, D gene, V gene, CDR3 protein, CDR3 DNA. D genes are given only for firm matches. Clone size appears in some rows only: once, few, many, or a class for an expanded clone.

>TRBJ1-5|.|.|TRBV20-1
CSARDRERLRNQPQHF
TGCAGTGCTAGAGATCGGGAACGGCTTAGGAATCAGCCCCAGCATTTT
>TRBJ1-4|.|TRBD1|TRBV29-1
CSGGQPTEKLFF
TGCAGCGGGGGACAGCCCACCGAAAAACTGTTTTTT
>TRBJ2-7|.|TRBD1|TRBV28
CASSNRGPYEQYF
TGTGCCAGCAGTAACAGGGGTCCCTACGAGCAGTACTTC
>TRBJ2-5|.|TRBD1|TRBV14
CASSHPGQGAWETQYF
TGTGCCAGCAGCCATCCTGGACAGGGGGCCTGGGAGACCCAGTACTTC
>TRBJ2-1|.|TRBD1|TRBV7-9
CASSYFRRQGHNEQFF
TGTGCCAGCAGCTACTTCCGGAGACAGGGTCACAATGAGCAGTTCTTC
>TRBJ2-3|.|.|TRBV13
CASDRTSSTDTQYF
TGTGCCAGCGATCGCACCTCTAGCACAGATACGCAGTATTTT
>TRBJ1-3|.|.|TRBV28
CASMSSGNTIYF
TGTGCCAGCATGAGCTCTGGAAACACCATATATTTT
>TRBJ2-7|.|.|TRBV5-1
CASSLSSHSYEQYF
TGCGCCAGCAGCTTGAGTTCCCACTCCTACGAGCAGTACTTC
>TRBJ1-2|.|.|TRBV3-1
CASSLADGSNYGYTF
TGTGCCAGCAGCCTGGCGGACGGATCTAACTATGGCTACACCTTC
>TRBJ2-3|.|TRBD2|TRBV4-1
CASSQGGTIFTDTQYF
TGCGCCAGCAGCCAAGGAGGGACTATTTTCACAGATACGCAGTATTTT
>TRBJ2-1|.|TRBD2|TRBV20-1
CSVPLLAGANNEQFF
TGCAGTGTTCCCCTACTAGCGGGAGCGAACAATGAGCAGTTCTTC
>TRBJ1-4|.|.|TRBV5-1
CASSSNPTNEKLFF
TGCGCCAGCAGCTCAAACCCAACTAATGAAAAACTGTTTTTT
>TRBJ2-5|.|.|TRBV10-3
CAISESVEETQYF
TGTGCCATCAGTGAGTCCGTCGAAGAGACCCAGTACTTC
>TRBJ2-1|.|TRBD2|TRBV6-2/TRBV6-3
CASRRPELADPNEQFF
TGTGCCAGCAGGCGCCCCGAGCTAGCGGATCCCAATGAGCAGTTCTTC
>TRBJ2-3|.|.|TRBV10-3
CAISDPTAPDTQYF
TGTGCCATCAGTGACCCTACGGCCCCAGATACGCAGTATTTT
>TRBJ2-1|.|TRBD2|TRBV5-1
CASSRGLAGNNEQFF
TGCGCCAGCAGCCGGGGACTAGCGGGGAACAATGAGCAGTTCTTC
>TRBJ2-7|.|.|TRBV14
CASSQGMGPFYEQYF
TGTGCCAGCAGCCAAGGAATGGGACCTTTCTACGAGCAGTACTTC
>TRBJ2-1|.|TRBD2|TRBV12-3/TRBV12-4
CASTWTSGGRNYNEQFF
TGTGCCAGCACCTGGACTAGCGGGGGGCGAAACTACAATGAGCAGTTCTTC
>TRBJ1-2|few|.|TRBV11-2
CASSHEVSYGYTF
TGTGCCAGCAGCCATGAGGTATCCTATGGCTACACCTTC
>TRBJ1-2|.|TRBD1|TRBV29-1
CSVTRGQGADGYTF
TGCAGCGTCACTCGGGGACAGGGGGCGGATGGCTACACCTTC
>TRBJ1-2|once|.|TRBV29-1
CSVEDGLTYGYTF
TGCAGCGTTGAAGATGGACTCACCTATGGCTACACCTTC
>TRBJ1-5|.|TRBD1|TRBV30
CAWSRTGGGQPQHF
TGTGCCTGGAGTAGGACAGGGGGCGGTCAGCCCCAGCATTTT
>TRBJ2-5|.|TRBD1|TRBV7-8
CASSLAWTGWGYRETQYF
TGTGCCAGCAGCTTAGCGTGGACAGGGTGGGGGTATAGGGAGACCCAGTACTTC
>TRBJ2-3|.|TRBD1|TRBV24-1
CATSDPGQGQPDTQYF
TGTGCCACCAGTGACCCGGGACAGGGGCAACCAGATACGCAGTATTTT
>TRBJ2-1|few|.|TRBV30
CAWTRGAYNEQFF
TGTGCCTGGACTCGGGGAGCCTACAATGAGCAGTTCTTC
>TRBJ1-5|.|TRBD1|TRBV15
CATSRKPGQGVGQPQHF
TGTGCCACCAGCAGAAAACCGGGACAGGGAGTCGGGCAGCCCCAGCATTTT
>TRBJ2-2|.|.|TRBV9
CASSLRPSGGELFF
TGTGCCAGCAGCCTTAGACCCAGCGGCGGGGAGCTGTTTTTT
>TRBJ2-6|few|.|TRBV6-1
CASSSYSSGANVLTF
TGTGCCAGCAGCTCCTACAGCTCTGGGGCCAACGTCCTGACTTTC
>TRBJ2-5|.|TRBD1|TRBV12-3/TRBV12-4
CASSVNRGPEETQYF
TGTGCCAGCAGTGTAAACAGGGGGCCCGAGGAGACCCAGTACTTC
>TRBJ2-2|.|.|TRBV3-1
CASSQVLLNTGELFF
TGTGCCAGCAGCCAAGTCCTACTAAACACCGGGGAGCTGTTTTTT
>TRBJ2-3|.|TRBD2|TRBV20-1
CSASPGLAGRTDTQYF
TGCAGTGCTAGCCCCGGACTAGCGGGGCGCACAGATACGCAGTATTTT
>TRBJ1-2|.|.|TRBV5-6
CASIYGYTF
TGTGCCAGCATATATGGCTACACCTTC
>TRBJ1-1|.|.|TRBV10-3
CAIALGKSMNTEAFF
TGTGCCATCGCCCTGGGAAAGTCGATGAACACTGAAGCTTTCTTT
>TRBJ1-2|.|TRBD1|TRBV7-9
CASKGADNYGYTF
TGTGCCAGTAAGGGGGCCGATAACTATGGCTACACCTTC
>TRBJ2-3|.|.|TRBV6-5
CASSYSGFPDTQYF
TGTGCCAGCAGTTACTCAGGGTTTCCAGATACGCAGTATTTT